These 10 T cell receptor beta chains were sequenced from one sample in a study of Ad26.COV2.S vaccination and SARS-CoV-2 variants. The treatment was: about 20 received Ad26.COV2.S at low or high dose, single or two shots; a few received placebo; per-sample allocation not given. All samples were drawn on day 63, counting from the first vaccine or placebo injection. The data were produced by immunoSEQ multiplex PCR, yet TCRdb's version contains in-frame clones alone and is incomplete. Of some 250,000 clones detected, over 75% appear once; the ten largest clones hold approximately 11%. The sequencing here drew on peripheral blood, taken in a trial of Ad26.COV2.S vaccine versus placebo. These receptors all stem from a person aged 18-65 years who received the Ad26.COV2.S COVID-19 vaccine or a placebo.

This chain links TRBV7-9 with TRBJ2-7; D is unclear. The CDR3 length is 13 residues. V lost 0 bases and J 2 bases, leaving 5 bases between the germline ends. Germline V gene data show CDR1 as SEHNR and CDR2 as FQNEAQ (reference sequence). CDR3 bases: TGTGCCAGCAGCTTAGCCTGTCCCTACGAGCAGTACTTC. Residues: CASSLACPYEQYF.

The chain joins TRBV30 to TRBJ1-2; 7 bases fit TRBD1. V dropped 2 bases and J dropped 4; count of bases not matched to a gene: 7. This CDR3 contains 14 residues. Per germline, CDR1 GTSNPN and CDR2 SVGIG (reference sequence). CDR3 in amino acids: CAWSPGRTGYGYTF. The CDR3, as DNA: TGTGCCTGGAGTCCCGGTAGGACAGGCTATGGCTACACCTTC.

The DNA for the CDR3 is TGTGCCATCAGTGAGCTGGGGCCGGAAGCTTTCTTT. It is translated as CAISELGPEAFF. J is TRBJ1-1 and V is TRBV10-3, with D possibly matching TRBD1 (5 bases). This CDR3 is 12 amino acids long. V was clipped by 2 bases and J by 8 bases, with 9 bases between them. Germline CDR1 reads ENHRY; CDR2 reads SYGVKD.

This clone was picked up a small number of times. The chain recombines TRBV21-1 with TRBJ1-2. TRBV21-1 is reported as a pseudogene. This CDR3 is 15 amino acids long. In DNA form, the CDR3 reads TGTGCCAGCAGCAAAGTACGTCCCCGAGGGTATGGCTACACCTTC. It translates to CASSKVRPRGYGYTF.

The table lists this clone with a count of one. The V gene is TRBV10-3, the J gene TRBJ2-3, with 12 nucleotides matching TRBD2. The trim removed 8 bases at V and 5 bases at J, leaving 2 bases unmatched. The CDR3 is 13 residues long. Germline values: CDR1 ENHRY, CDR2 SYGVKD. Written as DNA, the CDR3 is TGTGCCATCCTAGCGGGGGGGGGAGATACGCAGTATTTT. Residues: CAILAGGGDTQYF.

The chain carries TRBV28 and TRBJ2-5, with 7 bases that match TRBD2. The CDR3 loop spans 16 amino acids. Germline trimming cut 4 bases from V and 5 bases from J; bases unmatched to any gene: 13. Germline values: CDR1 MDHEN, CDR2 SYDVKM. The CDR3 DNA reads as TGTGCCAGCAGTTATTCCCAGACTAGCCCCCCGGAGACCCAGTACTTC. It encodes CASSYSQTSPPETQYF.

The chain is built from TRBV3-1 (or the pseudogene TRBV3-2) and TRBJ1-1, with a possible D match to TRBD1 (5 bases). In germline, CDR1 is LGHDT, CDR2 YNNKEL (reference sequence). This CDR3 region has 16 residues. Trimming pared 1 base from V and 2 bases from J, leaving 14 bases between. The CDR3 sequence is CASSQGWGRDNTEAFF. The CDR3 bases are TGTGCCAGCAGCCAAGGGTGGGGACGGGATAACACTGAAGCTTTCTTT.

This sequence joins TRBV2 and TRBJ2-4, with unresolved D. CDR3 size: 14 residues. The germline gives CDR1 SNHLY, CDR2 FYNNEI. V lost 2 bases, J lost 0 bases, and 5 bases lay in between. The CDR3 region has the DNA TGTGCCAGCAGTGAAACAGTAGCCAAAAACATTCAGTACTTC. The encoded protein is CASSETVAKNIQYF.

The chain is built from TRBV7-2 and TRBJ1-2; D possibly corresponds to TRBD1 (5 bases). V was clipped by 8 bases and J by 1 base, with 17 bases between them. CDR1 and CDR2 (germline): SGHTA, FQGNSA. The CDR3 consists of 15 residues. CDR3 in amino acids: CASRPRQGNNYGYTF. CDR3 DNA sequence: TGTGCCAGCCGACCGAGGCAGGGAAATAACTATGGCTACACCTTC.

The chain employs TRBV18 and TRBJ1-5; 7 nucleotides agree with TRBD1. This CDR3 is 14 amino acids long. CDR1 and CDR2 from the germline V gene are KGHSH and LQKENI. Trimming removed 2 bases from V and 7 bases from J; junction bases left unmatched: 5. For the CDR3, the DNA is TGTGCCAGCTCACCATGGGACAGCCTGCAGCCCCAGCATTTT. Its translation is CASSPWDSLQPQHF.